This TCR beta chain is from a study of post-analysis software for immune sequencing data. Study details: Secondary progressive, relapsing-remitting and progressive-relapsing multiple sclerosis were among the included disease courses.

TCR beta cDNA libraries had unique molecular identifiers. T cells numbering about 0.9 to 11 million gave rise to a few hundred thousand cDNA molecules. MiXCR was run by TCRdb on the PCR reads, yielding one entry per CDR3 protein. Of some 890,000 distinct CDR3 sequences in the sample, approximately 53% were seen once. The CDR3 covers 15 residues. V shed 8 bases and J shed 7 bases, with 21 bases lying between them. CDR1 and CDR2 from the germline V gene are MNHNS and SASEGT. Notes on this clonotype: Antigen specificity is unknown.

Broader study findings: Five or six TRBV segments were more frequent in patients than controls; TRBV5-6, TRBV5-1 and TRBV20-1 belonged to this group. Compared against controls, patients with multiple sclerosis displayed significantly lower normalized Chao1 diversity.

Sequenced input: blood. This TCR was recovered from a girl aged 10 to 17 with multiple sclerosis. The J gene is TRBJ2-1, the V gene TRBV6-1, with D possibly matching TRBD2 (7 bases). The CDR3 DNA follows: TGTGCCAGCGGCGGAATAGGGGGGGCCGAAAATGAGCAGTTCTTC. Protein sequence: CASGGIGGAENEQFF.